One TCR beta chain is described in this entry. The assay was immunoSEQ multiplex PCR, and TCRdb's table has in-frame clones only and misses some. The sample shows 150,000 to 200,000 clones, about 94% of them seen only once. Trimming removed 4 bases from V and 0 bases from J; junction bases left unmatched: 3. The CDR3 length is 15 residues. Germline CDR1 is SEHNR and CDR2 is FQNEAQ (reference sequence). The data stem from a study of control samples from healthy donors and cancer patients. The chain links TRBV7-9 to TRBJ2-3; the match to TRBD1 covers 8 bases. The clonotype originates from a young woman in good health. Sequencing was done on a sample of blood. The CDR3 coding sequence is TGTGCCAGCAGCTCGACAGGGGCAAGCACAGATACGCAGTATTTT. Translated, it gives CASSSTGASTDTQYF.